This entry lists 12 T cell receptor beta chains sequenced from one sample in a study of Ad26.COV2.S vaccination and SARS-CoV-2 variants. TCRdb's table, derived via immunoSEQ multiplex PCR, lists solely in-frame clones and lacks some. The table lists about 280,000 clones, around 87% of them singletons, with around 3.5% in the top ten. As for treatment: around 19 received Ad26.COV2.S at low or high dose, single or two shots; about 5 received placebo; per-sample allocation not given. Collection of the samples took place on day 63 after the first injection of vaccine or placebo. The source material was peripheral blood, sampled in a trial of Ad26.COV2.S vaccine versus placebo. These receptors were taken from a person between 18 and 59 years old who received the Ad26.COV2.S COVID-19 vaccine or a placebo.

V is TRBV10-3 and J is TRBJ2-7; unclear D gene. There are 13 residues in the CDR3. Germline loops: CDR1 ENHRY, CDR2 SYGVKD. The V and J ends lost 11 bases and 0 bases respectively, with 14 bases between them. The CDR3 bases are TGTGCCTCCCGGCGAGTGGGCTCCTACGAGCAGTACTTC. This translates into CASRRVGSYEQYF.

The chain uses TRBV30 and TRBJ1-4; maybe TRBD1 (5 bases). The germline V and J ends were trimmed by 1 base and 4 bases, with 7 bases remaining between them. Germline V CDR1 and CDR2: GTSNPN, SVGIG (reference sequence). This CDR3 is built from 13 residues. CDR3 loop: CAWSGGLNEKLFF. CDR3 sequence (DNA): TGTGCCTGGAGTGGGGGCCTTAATGAAAAACTGTTTTTT. The full variable domain, in which reference TRBV30 and TRBJ1-4 provide the parts outside the CDR3, is SQTIHQWPATLVQPVGSPLSLECTVEGTSNPNLYWYRQAAGRGLQLLFYSVGIGQISSEVPQNLSASRPQDRQFILSSKKLLLSDSGFYLCAWSGGLNEKLFFGSGTQLSVL.

This clone appeared a few times. The V call is TRBV11-2, the J call TRBJ2-7; TRBD2 aligns across 12 bases. Germline CDR1 reads SGHAT; CDR2 reads FQNNGV. The CDR3 consists of 18 residues. V gave up 5 bases and J gave up 0 bases; unmatched junction bases: 11. The CDR3 protein is CASSPLNRLAGASYEQYF. CDR3 nucleotides: TGTGCCAGCAGCCCCCTCAACCGACTAGCGGGGGCCTCCTACGAGCAGTACTTC.

This chain connects TRBV18 to TRBJ2-1; D gene ambiguous. Germline V gene data show CDR1 as KGHSH and CDR2 as LQKENI. This CDR3 spans 13 amino acids. The ends were cut back, 1 base at V and 5 bases at J, with 6 bases in the middle. The CDR3 region is CASSPRVDNEQFF. DNA of the CDR3: TGTGCCAGCTCACCACGGGTGGACAATGAGCAGTTCTTC.

This clone showed up just once. The rearrangement links TRBV7-9 to TRBJ1-2; a possible D gene is TRBD1 (5 bases). V lost 7 bases and J lost 4, with 16 bases in between. The CDR3 extends over 14 amino acids. The germline gives CDR1 SEHNR, CDR2 FQNEAQ (reference sequence). This CDR3 is CASIKGLGGYGYTF. DNA of the CDR3: TGTGCCAGCATCAAGGGGCTCGGTGGCTATGGCTACACCTTC.

J is TRBJ2-1 and V is TRBV12-5; tentative D call: TRBD1 (6 bases). The CDR3 runs 16 residues. Germline assignment: CDR1 LGHNT and CDR2 FRNRAP. The V end was cut by 0 bases, the J end by 7 bases, with 16 bases between. The chain's CDR3 is CASGLVLGPRGNEQFF. Written as DNA, the CDR3 is TGTGCTAGTGGTTTGGTACTCGGGCCTAGGGGGAATGAGCAGTTCTTC.

The rearrangement links TRBV6-5 to TRBJ2-2, with 7 bases lining up with TRBD2. CDR3 length equals 14 residues. Looked up from germline, CDR1 is MNHEY and CDR2 is SVGAGI. The V segment lost 7 bases and the J segment 3 bases; nucleotides outside the gene matches: 5. The CDR3 is CASKSGVDTGELFF. DNA of the CDR3: TGTGCCAGCAAGAGCGGGGTTGACACCGGGGAGCTGTTTTTT.

The chain joins TRBV5-6 to TRBJ2-3; TRBD2 agrees at 11 bases. V shed 2 bases and J 2 bases; nucleotides not matched to a gene: 4. The CDR3 is 16 residues long. In germline, CDR1 is SGHDT, CDR2 YYEEEE. CDR3 region: CASSLRLAGFTDTQYF. The CDR3 nucleotides are TGTGCCAGCAGCTTACGACTAGCGGGGTTCACAGATACGCAGTATTTT.

The chain couples TRBV18 to TRBJ1-5; D remains ambiguous. The germline V and J ends were trimmed by 2 bases and 5 bases, with 13 bases remaining between them. The CDR3 runs 15 residues. The germline CDR1 and CDR2 sequences are KGHSH and LQKENI. The CDR3 nucleotides read TGTGCCAGCTCACCAGCAGCCGGGATTGATCAGCCCCAGCATTTT. Protein: CASSPAAGIDQPQHF.

The genes are TRBV5-8 and TRBJ1-2; 9 nucleotides align to TRBD1. The germline CDR1 and CDR2 sequences are SGHTS and YDEGEE. The CDR3 is 17 amino acids. After removal of 0 bases from V and 4 bases from J, the junction contained 10 bases not matched to a gene. DNA for the CDR3: TGTGCCAGCAGCTTGGTCCTAGGACAGGGGTCTACCTATGGCTACACCTTC. Amino acids: CASSLVLGQGSTYGYTF.

This rearrangement joins TRBV6-2 or TRBV6-3 to TRBJ1-2; 7 positions match TRBD1. CDR3 size: 15 residues. CDR1 and CDR2 (germline): MNHEY, SVGEGT. The junction had 10 bases not matched to a gene; V was cut back by 5 bases and J by 4 bases. CDR3 DNA sequence: TGTGCCAGCAGTGATAGACAGGGAGGTGCCTATGGCTACACCTTC. It translates to CASSDRQGGAYGYTF.

The V and J genes are TRBV7-9 and TRBJ1-2; no reliable D call. The CDR3 consists of 13 residues. Trimming removed 5 bases from V and 6 bases from J, with 13 bases in between. Germline-derived CDR1 and CDR2 are SEHNR and FQNEAQ (reference sequence). CDR3 region: CASSPPVWNGYTF. The CDR3 nucleotides are TGTGCCAGCAGCCCCCCGGTGTGGAATGGCTACACCTTC.